Sequencing of this T cell receptor beta chain was carried out in a study of blood T cell repertoires in COVID-19. The overall study: T cells, B-cell-depleted T cells, or PBMCs supplied cDNA or gDNA.

V lost 3 bases to trimming and J lost 3 bases; unmatched junction nucleotides: 17. The CDR3 runs to 19 residues. Germline loops: CDR1 DFQATT, CDR2 SNEGSKA (reference sequence). Some clones are missing from TCRdb's copy, which holds only in-frame ones; the method was immunoSEQ multiplex PCR. The sample yields a few hundred thousand clones, roughly nine tenths seen once. Participant reports of clinical history set cohort assignment. The origin of this receptor is a man aged 25-45 years who had recovered from COVID-19. This chain connects TRBV20-1 to TRBJ2-1; 10 bases match TRBD2. The sample was PBMCs or T cells enriched from blood (not recorded which). CDR3 nucleotide sequence: TGCAGTGCTAGTCTCCGGATGCTAGCGGGAGAACCCCGCTACAATGAGCAGTTCTTC. Its translation is CSASLRMLAGEPRYNEQFF.